Each of the 30 T cell receptor beta chains below was sequenced from the same sample in a study of blood T cell repertoires in COVID-19. Repertoires were generated with immunoSEQ multiplex PCR, while TCRdb's copy carries only in-frame clones and drops some. Of roughly 160,000 clones listed, approximately 91% are singletons. The sequenced material came from peripheral blood. The receptors stem from a man between 18 and 35 years old with COVID-19, enrolled during active disease.

In its sample, this clone was seen a few times. The V call is TRBV28, the J call TRBJ1-1; TRBD1 matches 9 bases. The CDR3 consists of 15 residues. V lost 5 bases and J lost 2; bases outside the gene matches: 6. Per the germline V gene, CDR1 is MDHEN and CDR2 is SYDVKM. This CDR3 reads CASSPRTGENTEAFF. CDR3 bases: TGTGCCAGCAGTCCTCGGACAGGGGAAAACACTGAAGCTTTCTTT.

The genes are TRBV28 and TRBJ2-7, with TRBD1 matching 9 bases. Germline V lookup: CDR1 MDHEN, CDR2 SYDVKM. After removal of 5 bases from V and 2 bases from J, the junction contained 4 bases not matched to a gene. This CDR3 comprises 14 residues. CDR3 nucleotides: TGTGCCAGCAGTACTACAGGGGGCGCCTACGAGCAGTACTTC. It yields the protein CASSTTGGAYEQYF.

This clone was seen a handful of times. The CDR3 loop is CASSSSALDRGRYEQYF. The CDR3 region has the DNA TGTGCCAGCAGCTCGTCGGCCCTAGACAGGGGGCGTTACGAGCAGTACTTC. This chain uses TRBV11-2 with TRBJ2-7; 10 nucleotides line up with TRBD1. The CDR3 sequence is 17 residues long. With V trimmed by 4 bases and J by 4 bases, 13 bases remained unmatched. The germline V gene encodes CDR1 SGHAT and CDR2 FQNNGV.

This chain connects TRBV12-3 or TRBV12-4 to TRBJ2-7; D is unclear. The CDR3 runs to 11 residues. Trimming left V 2 bases short and J 5 bases short, with 4 bases between. The CDR3 here is CASSLFNEQYF. Written as DNA, the CDR3 is TGTGCCAGCAGTTTATTTAACGAGCAGTACTTC.

V is TRBV11-2 and J is TRBJ1-6; 7 bases are shared with TRBD1. Germline CDR1 is SGHAT and CDR2 is FQNNGV. This CDR3 is 15 amino acids long. V was clipped by 1 base and J by 9 bases; unmatched bases: 6. CDR3 residues: CASSLAAGGSSPLHF. CDR3 DNA sequence: TGTGCCAGCAGCTTAGCCGCAGGGGGGAGTTCACCCCTCCACTTT.

The rearrangement joins TRBV2 to TRBJ1-3; D unclear. The CDR3 is 15 amino acids. Germline V gene sequence: CDR1 SNHLY, CDR2 FYNNEI. Trimming removed 4 bases from V and 0 bases from J, with 10 bases in between. Written as DNA, the CDR3 is TGTGCCAGCAGTGGACGGTGGAGCTCTGGAAACACCATATATTTT. Amino acids: CASSGRWSSGNTIYF.

V is TRBV10-3 and J is TRBJ2-2; 14 nucleotides align to TRBD2. V trimming: 5 bases; J trimming: 6 bases; junction bases outside the gene matches: 11. CDR1 is ENHRY and CDR2 is SYGVKD in the germline V gene. This CDR3 has 18 residues. In DNA, the CDR3 is TGTGCCATCAGTAACCAAAGACTAGCGGGAGGGGTGGCCGGGGAGCTGTTTTTT. This encodes CAISNQRLAGGVAGELFF.

V and J are TRBV11-3 and TRBJ2-1, with 11 positions matching TRBD2. V trimming: 0 bases; J trimming: 7 bases; junction bases outside the gene matches: 5. Germline V gene data show CDR1 as SGHNT and CDR2 as YENEEA. CDR3 length: 16 amino acids. The CDR3 bases are TGTGCCAGCAGCTTAGATAGCGGGAGGGCCCGGAATGAGCAGTTCTTC. Protein: CASSLDSGRARNEQFF.

The chain carries TRBV18 and TRBJ1-1; maybe TRBD1 (6 bases). Germline V gene sequence: CDR1 KGHSH, CDR2 LQKENI. The CDR3 length is 16 residues. With 1 base removed from V and 0 bases from J, the gap between germline ends came to 12 bases. Here the CDR3 DNA reads TGTGCCAGCTCACCACAGGGAGGGGGTATGAACACTGAAGCTTTCTTT. Translation gives CASSPQGGGMNTEAFF.

The chain employs TRBV7-2 and TRBJ2-3; possible D gene TRBD2, 6 bases. Trimming took 0 bases from V and 4 from J, leaving 11 bases between them. Germline V CDR1 and CDR2: SGHTA, FQGNSA. The CDR3 runs 15 residues. The CDR3 nucleotides are TGTGCCAGCAGCTTAGCGGGAGGCCACGCAGATACGCAGTATTTT. Protein sequence: CASSLAGGHADTQYF.

This clone was counted a single time. The rearrangement uses TRBV5-6 and TRBJ2-1; TRBD2 agrees at 8 bases. The CDR3 covers 17 residues. CDR1 is SGHDT, CDR2 YYEEEE, per germline. V was pared by 2 bases and J by 5 bases, with 12 bases of the junction left unmatched. CDR3 in amino acids: CASSFPSGGRDNNEQFF. CDR3 coding DNA: TGTGCCAGCAGCTTCCCGTCGGGGGGGCGGGATAACAATGAGCAGTTCTTC.

The chain joins TRBV24-1 to TRBJ1-5; a possible D gene is TRBD1 (6 bases). The CDR3 contains 14 residues. Germline loops: CDR1 KGHDR, CDR2 SFDVKD. Deletions cut 5 bases from V and 2 bases from J, with 9 bases between. The DNA for the CDR3 is TGTGCCACCAGTGGCCCAGGGGGCAATCAGCCCCAGCATTTT. Its translation is CATSGPGGNQPQHF.

This rearrangement joins TRBV5-4 to TRBJ2-7, with 7 bases matching TRBD2. The CDR3 is 14 amino acids. The germline V gene has CDR1 SGHNT and CDR2 YYREEE (reference sequence). J lost 3 bases, V lost 2 bases, and 5 bases had no gene match. CDR3 in amino acids: CASSFWTRHYEQYF. CDR3 nucleotides: TGTGCCAGCAGCTTTTGGACTAGACACTACGAGCAGTACTTC.

This chain joins TRBV27 and TRBJ1-6; D is ambiguous. Trimming pared 2 bases from V and 7 bases from J, leaving 9 bases between. The CDR3 totals 14 residues. Germline V gene lookup returns CDR1 MNHEY and CDR2 SMNVEV (reference sequence). CDR3 sequence (DNA): TGTGCCAGCAGTTTAGTAGCAACCAATTCACCCCTCCACTTT. Translated, it gives CASSLVATNSPLHF.

The CDR3 here is CATSRDRTGRLPYSNQPQHF. The CDR3 DNA reads TGTGCCACCAGCAGAGATCGGACAGGGAGGCTCCCCTATAGCAATCAGCCCCAGCATTTT. This sequence joins TRBV15 and TRBJ1-5; the match to TRBD1 covers 8 bases. V trimming: 0 bases; J trimming: 0 bases; junction bases outside the gene matches: 13. The CDR3 is made up of 20 amino acids. Germline CDR1 LNHNV, CDR2 YYDKDF (reference sequence). The whole variable domain, remainder taken from reference TRBV15 and TRBJ1-5, is DAMVIQNPRYQVTQFGKPVTLSCSQTLNHNVMYWYQQKSSQAPKLLFHYYDKDFNNEADTPDNFQSRRPNTSFCFLDIRSPGLGDTAMYLCATSRDRTGRLPYSNQPQHFGDGTRLSIL.

The gene calls are TRBV19 and TRBJ1-4; 7 bases line up with TRBD1. The CDR3 contains 13 residues. V gave up 6 bases and J gave up 11 bases; unmatched junction bases: 9. CDR1 is LNHDA and CDR2 is SQIVND in the germline V gene (reference sequence). The CDR3 loop is CASSLAAGGKLFF. CDR3 coding DNA: TGTGCCAGTAGCTTGGCGGCAGGGGGGAAACTGTTTTTT.

The chain uses TRBV12-3 or TRBV12-4 and TRBJ1-5; the D gene is possibly TRBD1 (5 bases). The CDR3 is made up of 13 amino acids. V was trimmed by 6 bases and J by 5 bases, leaving 11 bases between them. The CDR3 protein is CASSGRVDQPQHF. Written as DNA, the CDR3 is TGTGCCAGCAGCGGCAGGGTCGATCAGCCCCAGCATTTT.

The chain combines TRBV18 with TRBJ2-3; weak D call: TRBD2 (5 bases). Trimming left V 6 bases short and J 6 bases short, with 13 bases between. Per the germline V gene, CDR1 is KGHSH and CDR2 is LQKENI. The CDR3 is 13 amino acids. The CDR3 DNA reads TGTGCCAGCTCGTCCGGGCGGGCGGATACGCAGTATTTT. Translation gives CASSSGRADTQYF.

The rearrangement links TRBV4-3 to TRBJ2-1, with TRBD1 as a possible D gene (5 bases). Germline CDR1 is LGHNA and CDR2 is YSLEER. Trimming stripped 0 bases from V and 4 bases from J, with 10 bases between. CDR3 length equals 15 residues. CDR3 coding DNA: TGCGCCAGCAGCCAAGACAGGGAAGAGTACAATGAGCAGTTCTTC. Protein product: CASSQDREEYNEQFF.

The CDR3 spells CASSQGTSGSIGADTQYF. CDR3 nucleotide sequence: TGTGCCAGCAGCCAAGGGACTAGCGGGAGCATAGGGGCAGATACGCAGTATTTT. The J gene is TRBJ2-3, the V gene TRBV3-1 (or the pseudogene TRBV3-2); 13 positions agree with TRBD2. This CDR3 is built from 18 residues. Germline V gene data show CDR1 as LGHDT and CDR2 as YNNKEL (reference sequence). With V trimmed by 1 base and J by 4 bases, 8 bases remained unmatched.

This chain uses TRBV4-1 with TRBJ1-4; D possibly corresponds to TRBD1 (6 bases). In germline, CDR1 is MGHRA, CDR2 YSYEKL. This CDR3 has 17 residues. Between the trimmed V and J ends, which lost 4 bases and 0 bases, there was a span of 15 bases. CDR3 sequence: CASSRRQDVATNEKLFF. The CDR3 DNA is TGCGCCAGCAGCCGTCGACAGGATGTTGCAACTAATGAAAAACTGTTTTTT.

V gene TRBV7-2 combines with J gene TRBJ2-1, with TRBD2 matching 8 bases. V was clipped by 7 bases and J by 9 bases; unmatched bases: 8. The V gene's germline CDR1 is SGHTA and CDR2 FQGNSA. There are 13 residues in the CDR3. The CDR3 region is CASNPRTSFEQFF. The DNA of the CDR3 is TGTGCCAGCAACCCGAGGACTAGCTTTGAGCAGTTCTTC.

The chain couples TRBV2 to TRBJ1-6; a possible D gene is TRBD1 (5 bases). The CDR3 extends over 10 amino acids. The germline V and J ends were trimmed by 8 bases and 14 bases, with 10 bases remaining between them. Germline V gene lookup returns CDR1 SNHLY and CDR2 FYNNEI. The CDR3 DNA is TGTGCCAGCCGCGGGGGATCCCTCCACTTT. It specifies CASRGGSLHF.

The chain joins TRBV4-1 to TRBJ1-1, with 7 bases lining up with TRBD1. Germline values: CDR1 MGHRA, CDR2 YSYEKL. The CDR3 loop spans 17 amino acids. With 1 base clipped from V and 1 base from J, the junction kept 9 bases outside the gene matches. CDR3 DNA: TGCGCCAGCAGCCAAGTGCCTTTTGGGACAGCGAACACTGAAGCTTTCTTT. Amino acids: CASSQVPFGTANTEAFF.

The chain couples TRBV21-1 to TRBJ1-6. TRBV21-1 is listed as a pseudogene. This CDR3 has 16 amino acids. CDR3: CASSKYVLELGSPLHF. Here the CDR3 DNA reads TGTGCCAGCAGCAAATATGTTCTGGAGTTGGGTTCACCCCTCCACTTT.

This clone was seen once. This chain links TRBV9 with TRBJ1-1; D might be TRBD1 (5 bases). V lost 4 bases and J 0 bases, leaving 10 bases between the germline ends. Germline loops: CDR1 SGDLS, CDR2 YYNGEE. This CDR3 region has 14 residues. CDR3 in DNA: TGTGCCAGCAGCCCCGGGGACTTGAACACTGAAGCTTTCTTT. It translates to CASSPGDLNTEAFF.

The rearrangement links TRBV3-1 (or the pseudogene TRBV3-2) to TRBJ2-5; 15 nucleotides align to TRBD2. CDR3 size: 19 residues. The germline V gene encodes CDR1 LGHDT and CDR2 YNNKEL (reference sequence). The V segment lost 0 bases and the J segment 1 base; nucleotides outside the gene matches: 6. CDR3 sequence: CASSQDPMGLAGGQETQYF. The CDR3 DNA sequence: TGTGCCAGCAGCCAAGATCCTATGGGACTAGCGGGAGGCCAAGAGACCCAGTACTTC.

This rearrangement joins TRBV6-6 to TRBJ1-2, with D maybe TRBD1 (5 bases). The CDR3 covers 13 residues. Trimming took off 7 bases at V and 4 bases at J, with 13 bases between the two ends. CDR1 and CDR2 from the germline V gene are MNHNY and SVGAGI (reference sequence). The CDR3 nucleotides are TGTGCCAGCACCGTAGGGGAATTCTATGGCTACACCTTC. It codes for CASTVGEFYGYTF.

The gene calls are TRBV5-4 and TRBJ2-7; 11 nucleotides align to TRBD2. Germline CDR1 is SGHNT and CDR2 is YYREEE (reference sequence). CDR3 length equals 13 residues. With V trimmed by 6 bases and J by 4 bases, 3 bases remained unmatched. The CDR3, as DNA: TGTGCCAGCAAGCTAGCGGGAGGTTACGAGCAGTACTTC. It encodes CASKLAGGYEQYF.

J is TRBJ2-1 and V is TRBV10-3, with TRBD2 identical over 10 bases. With V trimmed by 6 bases and J by 9 bases, 8 bases remained unmatched. Germline lookup yields CDR1 ENHRY and CDR2 SYGVKD. The CDR3 has 14 amino acids. CDR3 amino acids: CAIRTSGTLGEQFF. Here the CDR3 DNA reads TGTGCCATCAGAACTAGCGGGACTTTGGGTGAGCAGTTCTTC.